Presented here are 2 T cell receptor beta chains from one specimen sequenced in a study of monozygotic twins with inflammatory bowel disease. TCRdb reanalyzed the 5' RACE reads and collapses them to one entry per CDR3 protein, without DNA. The sample includes 150,000 to 200,000 distinct CDR3 sequences. Sequencing used blood. Source of these receptors: a human donor with ulcerative colitis or Crohn's disease, or a healthy co-twin of an affected twin (not recorded which).

The chain uses TRBV24-1 and TRBJ2-7; TCRdb lists TRBD2, though no DNA is available to test this call. Germline V CDR1 and CDR2: KGHDR, SFDVKD. The length of the CDR3 is 13 residues. The CDR3 spells CAIGAGGFYEQYF.

The V and J genes are TRBV29-1 and TRBJ2-7; TCRdb designates TRBD2, a call that cannot be tested without DNA. Germline V gene data show CDR1 as SQVTM and CDR2 as ANQGSEA. The CDR3 sequence is 14 residues long. CDR3 region: CSVGLAGVVNEQYF.